This T cell receptor (beta chain) was sequenced for a study of blood T cell repertoires in COVID-19. Across the study: PBMCs, B-cell-depleted T cells, or T cells were the source of the cDNA or gDNA that made up the material.

The table came from immunoSEQ multiplex PCR; TCRdb's copy has only in-frame clones and leaves some out. The repertoire holds some 170,000 clones, with roughly 84% as singletons. Source material: PBMCs or T cells enriched from blood (not recorded which). This TCR was recovered from a man aged 45-65 years who had recovered from COVID-19.

The CDR3 region is CASSQGYHRTGNQPQHF. In nucleotides, the CDR3 is TGCGCCAGCAGCCAAGGCTACCACCGGACAGGGAATCAGCCCCAGCATTTT. The rearrangement uses TRBV4-1 and TRBJ1-5; TRBD1 aligns across 8 bases. The CDR3 has 17 residues. Germline-derived CDR1 and CDR2 are MGHRA and YSYEKL. V was pared by 1 base and J by 4 bases, with 9 bases of the junction left unmatched.